The entry that follows covers one T cell receptor (beta chain) sequence. This specimen belongs to a study of shared clonotypes between healthy human individuals. The overall study: Three CD4 naive, three CD4 memory, two CD8 naive and one CD8 memory plate were used per donor.

Per the study methods: As immunoSEQ supplied junction-only sequences (without quality scores), filtering differed. The repertoire was sequenced with immunoSEQ multiplex PCR; TCRdb's copy has only in-frame clones and lacks some. V, J and clone size derive from that table, while D and trimming were established from the DNA sequence. In the table there are roughly 1,000,000 clones, approximately 80% of which are singletons. Germline V gene data show CDR1 as SEHNR and CDR2 as FQNEAQ (reference sequence). CDR3 size: 16 residues. Trimming cost V 5 bases and J 2 bases; bases outside gene matches: 10. The receptor was derived from a man younger than 35 in good health. Some clones in this sample may be carry-over from other donors' samples. The chain has TRBV7-9 and TRBJ2-3; 7 nucleotides match TRBD2. The sample consisted of memory CD4+ T cells from PBMCs. Subset in this sample: CD45RA-negative fraction. The CDR3 region is CASSPDGSGNTDTQYF. The CDR3 nucleotides read TGTGCCAGCAGCCCCGACGGGAGCGGGAACACAGATACGCAGTATTTT.